A selection of T cell receptor beta chains follows, all from one sample in a study of vaccination effects on CD4 cells after COVID-19. Sequencing used immunoSEQ multiplex PCR; TCRdb keeps in-frame clones, though not all of them. The sample shows tens of thousands of clones, less than 85% of them seen only once. The antigens of these receptors remain unknown. The material was CD4+ T cells from PBMCs cultured without peptide, obtained after COVID-19 vaccination. These receptors were taken from a human donor who received a COVID-19 vaccine. The CDR3 runs from the conserved cysteine through the conserved F or W. The D gene is left open where the match is weak. Clone size is given for some rows only: seen once, a few or many times, or a class if the clone is expanded.

V gene	clone size	D gene	CDR3 protein
TRBV28	-	-	CASRGTSTLKAFF
TRBV9	-	-	CASSVGVSGNTIYF
TRBV5-5	-	-	CASSATETEKLFF
TRBV6-5	-	-	CASSYGDARGAGAFF
TRBV5-1	few	-	CASSLQGRTEAFF
TRBV3-1/TRBV3-2	-	TRBD2	CASSQGGGLAKNIQYF
TRBV18	-	TRBD1	CASSPFGTDTGELFF
TRBV5-1	-	-	CASSQSTGGANTEAFF
TRBV21-1	-	-	CASTSPGRQEVSDYGYTF
TRBV7-3	-	-	CASSAGASGGQETQYF
TRBV4-1	once	-	CASSQEGLKGSGANVLTF
TRBV12-3/TRBV12-4	-	-	CASARDVNSPLHF
TRBV19	-	-	CASSIRTAGGYTF
TRBV5-1	-	TRBD1	CASSLQGQQETQYF
TRBV7-2	-	-	CASSSLQGSEAFF
TRBV6-5	-	-	CASTEGGGHYNEQFF